This TCR beta chain was found in a study of siplizumab effects on memory and regulatory T cells. Concerning this clone itself: Its specificity is not known.

General study results and limits: Under siplizumab, alloreactive sequences traced to unstimulated CD4+ memory cells were significantly reduced. Left unconfirmed was the suppressive function of proliferating Tregs from siplizumab cultures.

Germline lookup yields CDR1 MNHEY and CDR2 SVGAGI. The CDR3 has 13 residues. V trimming: 5 bases; J trimming: 15 bases; junction bases outside the gene matches: 9. The assay was immunoSEQ multiplex PCR, and TCRdb's table has in-frame clones only and misses some. The sample has 98,000 or so clones, about 94% seen once. The sequence derives from a human donor in good health. The J gene is TRBJ2-1, the V gene TRBV6-5; 11 bases map to TRBD1. Sequenced sample: Tregs sorted from blood. For the CDR3, the DNA is TGTGCCAGCAGTCGAACCCGGGACAGGGGGTTGTTCTTC. Its protein is CASSRTRDRGLFF.